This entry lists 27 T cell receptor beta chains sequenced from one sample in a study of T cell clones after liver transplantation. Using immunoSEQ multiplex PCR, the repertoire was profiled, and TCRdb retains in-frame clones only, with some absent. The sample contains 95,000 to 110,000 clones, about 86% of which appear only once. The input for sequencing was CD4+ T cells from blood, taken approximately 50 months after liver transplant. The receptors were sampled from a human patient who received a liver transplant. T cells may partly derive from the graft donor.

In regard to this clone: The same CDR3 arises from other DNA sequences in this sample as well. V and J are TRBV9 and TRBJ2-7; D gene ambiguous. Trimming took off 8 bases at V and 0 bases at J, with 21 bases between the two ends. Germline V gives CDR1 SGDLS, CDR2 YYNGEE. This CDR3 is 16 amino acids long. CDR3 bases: TGTGCCAGTAGCCCCCATGCACAGCGCTCCTCCTACGAGCAGTACTTC. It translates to CASSPHAQRSSYEQYF.

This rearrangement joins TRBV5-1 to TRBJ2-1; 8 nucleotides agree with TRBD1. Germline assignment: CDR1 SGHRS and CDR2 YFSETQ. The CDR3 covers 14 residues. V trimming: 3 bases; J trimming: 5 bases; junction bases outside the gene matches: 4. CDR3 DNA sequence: TGCGCCAGCAGCTGGACAGGGAGCCACAATGAGCAGTTCTTC. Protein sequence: CASSWTGSHNEQFF.

Here the CDR3 DNA reads TGTGCCAGCAGCTTGGGTAGCGGGAGGGATTATCGCAATGAGCAGTTCTTC. This codes for CASSLGSGRDYRNEQFF. The rearrangement joins TRBV5-8 to TRBJ2-1; 11 bases fit TRBD2. After removal of 0 bases from V and 6 bases from J, the junction contained 8 bases not matched to a gene. Germline loops: CDR1 SGHTS, CDR2 YDEGEE. CDR3 length: 17 amino acids. Full variable domain (outside the CDR3, taken from reference TRBV5-8 and TRBJ2-1): EAGVTQSPTHLIKTRGQQATLRCSPISGHTSVYWYQQALGLGLQFLLWYDEGEERNRGNFPPRFSGRQFPNYSSELNVNALELEDSALYLCASSLGSGRDYRNEQFFGPGTRLTVL.

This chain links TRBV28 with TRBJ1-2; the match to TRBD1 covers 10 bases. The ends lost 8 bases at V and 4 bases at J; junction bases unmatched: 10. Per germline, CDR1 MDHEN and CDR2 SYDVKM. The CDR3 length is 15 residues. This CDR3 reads CASAPGQGWAYGYTF. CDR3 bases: TGTGCCAGCGCTCCGGGACAGGGGTGGGCCTATGGCTACACCTTC.

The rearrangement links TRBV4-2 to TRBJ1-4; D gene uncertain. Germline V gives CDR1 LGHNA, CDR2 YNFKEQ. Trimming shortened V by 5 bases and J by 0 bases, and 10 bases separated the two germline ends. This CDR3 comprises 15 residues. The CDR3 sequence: CASSLASATNEKLFF. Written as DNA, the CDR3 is TGTGCCAGCAGCTTAGCATCCGCAACTAATGAAAAACTGTTTTTT.

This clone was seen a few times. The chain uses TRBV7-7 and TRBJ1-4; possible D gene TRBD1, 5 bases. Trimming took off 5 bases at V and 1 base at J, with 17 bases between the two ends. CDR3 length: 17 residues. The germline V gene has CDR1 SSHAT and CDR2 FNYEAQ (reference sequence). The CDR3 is CASSLGVGGRTNEKLFF. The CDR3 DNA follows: TGTGCCAGCAGCCTAGGTGTCGGGGGACGAACTAATGAAAAACTGTTTTTT. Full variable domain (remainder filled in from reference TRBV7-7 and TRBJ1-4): GAGVSQSPRYKVTKRGQDVTLRCDPISSHATLYWYQQALGQGPEFLTYFNYEAQPDKSGLPSDRFSAERPEGSISTLTIQRTEQRDSAMYRCASSLGVGGRTNEKLFFGSGTQLSVL.

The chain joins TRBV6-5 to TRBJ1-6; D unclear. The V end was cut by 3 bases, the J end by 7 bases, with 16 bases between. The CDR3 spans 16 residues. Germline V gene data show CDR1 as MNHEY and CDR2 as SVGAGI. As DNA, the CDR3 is TGTGCCAGCAGTTATGCTACTAAGCTAGTCAATTCACCCCTCCACTTT. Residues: CASSYATKLVNSPLHF.

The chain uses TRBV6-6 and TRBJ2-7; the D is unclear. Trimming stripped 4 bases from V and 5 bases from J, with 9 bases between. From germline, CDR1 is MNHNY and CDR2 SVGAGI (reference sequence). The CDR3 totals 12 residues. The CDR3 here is CASSFPGDEQYF. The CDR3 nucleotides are TGTGCCAGCAGTTTCCCCGGAGACGAGCAGTACTTC.

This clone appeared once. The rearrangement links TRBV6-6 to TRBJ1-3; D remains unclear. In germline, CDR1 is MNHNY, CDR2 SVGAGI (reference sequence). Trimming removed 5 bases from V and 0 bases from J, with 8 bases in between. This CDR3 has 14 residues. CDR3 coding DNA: TGTGCCAGCAGTGTAACAGACTCTGGAAACACCATATATTTT. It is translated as CASSVTDSGNTIYF.

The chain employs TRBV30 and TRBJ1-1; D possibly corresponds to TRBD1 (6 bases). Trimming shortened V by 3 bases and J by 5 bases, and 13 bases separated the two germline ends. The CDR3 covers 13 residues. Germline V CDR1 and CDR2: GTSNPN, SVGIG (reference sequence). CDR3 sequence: CAWRPGGQTEAFF. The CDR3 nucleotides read TGTGCCTGGAGACCCGGGGGGCAAACTGAAGCTTTCTTT. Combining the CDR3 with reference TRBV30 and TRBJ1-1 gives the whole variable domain SQTIHQWPATLVQPVGSPLSLECTVEGTSNPNLYWYRQAAGRGLQLLFYSVGIGQISSEVPQNLSASRPQDRQFILSSKKLLLSDSGFYLCAWRPGGQTEAFFGQGTRLTVV.

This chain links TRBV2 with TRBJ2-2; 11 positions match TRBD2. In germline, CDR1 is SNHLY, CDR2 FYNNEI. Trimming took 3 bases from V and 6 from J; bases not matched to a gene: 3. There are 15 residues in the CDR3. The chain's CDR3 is CASSETSGVAGELFF. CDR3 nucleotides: TGTGCCAGCAGTGAGACTAGCGGGGTCGCCGGGGAGCTGTTTTTT.

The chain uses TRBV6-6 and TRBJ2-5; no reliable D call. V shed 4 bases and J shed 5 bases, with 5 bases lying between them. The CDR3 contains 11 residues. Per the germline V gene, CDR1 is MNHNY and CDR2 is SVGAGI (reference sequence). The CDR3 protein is CASSLLETQYF. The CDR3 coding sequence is TGTGCCAGCAGTTTGCTGGAGACCCAGTACTTC.

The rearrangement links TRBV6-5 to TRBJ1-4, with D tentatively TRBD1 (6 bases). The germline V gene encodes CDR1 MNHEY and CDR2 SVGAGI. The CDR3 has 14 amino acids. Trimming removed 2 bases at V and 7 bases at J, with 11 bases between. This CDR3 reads CASSYGRGGEKLFF. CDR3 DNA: TGTGCCAGCAGTTACGGCAGGGGTGGTGAAAAACTGTTTTTT.

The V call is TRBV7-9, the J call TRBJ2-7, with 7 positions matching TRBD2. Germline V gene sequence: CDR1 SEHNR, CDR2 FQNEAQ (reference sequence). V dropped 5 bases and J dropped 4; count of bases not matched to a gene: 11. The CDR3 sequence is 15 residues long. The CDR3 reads CASSLRLAGAYEQYF. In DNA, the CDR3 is TGTGCCAGCAGCCTACGATTAGCGGGTGCATACGAGCAGTACTTC.

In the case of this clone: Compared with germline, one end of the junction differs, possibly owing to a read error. CDR3 DNA sequence: TGTGCCAGCAGCCTAACTGGACAGGCCACAGATACGCAGTATTTT. Its protein is CASSLTGQATDTQYF. V gene TRBV7-3 combines with J gene TRBJ2-3; TRBD1 aligns across 7 bases. CDR1 SGHTA and CDR2 FQGTGA come from the germline V gene. This CDR3 is 15 amino acids long. The full variable domain, rest sourced from reference TRBV7-3 and TRBJ2-3, is GAGVSQTPSNKVTEKGKYVELRCDPISGHTALYWYRQSLGQGPEFLIYFQGTGAADDSGLPNDRFFAVRPEGSVSTLKIQRTERGDSAVYLCASSLTGQATDTQYFGPGTRLTVL.

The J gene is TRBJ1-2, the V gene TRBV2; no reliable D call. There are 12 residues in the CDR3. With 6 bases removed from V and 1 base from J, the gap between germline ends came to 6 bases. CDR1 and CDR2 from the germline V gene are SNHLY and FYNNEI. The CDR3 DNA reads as TGTGCCAGCAGGGAGGGTAACTATGGCTACACCTTC. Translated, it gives CASREGNYGYTF. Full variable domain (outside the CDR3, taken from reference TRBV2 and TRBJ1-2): EPEVTQTPSHQVTQMGQEVILRCVPISNHLYFYWYRQILGQKVEFLVSFYNNEISEKSEIFDDQFSVERPDGSNFTLKIRSTKLEDSAMYFCASREGNYGYTFGSGTRLTVV.

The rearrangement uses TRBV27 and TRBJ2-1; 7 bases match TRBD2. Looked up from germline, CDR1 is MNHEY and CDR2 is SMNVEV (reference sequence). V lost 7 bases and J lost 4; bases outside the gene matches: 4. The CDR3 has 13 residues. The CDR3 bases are TGTGCCAGCACCGGGAGGAGGTACAATGAGCAGTTCTTC. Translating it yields CASTGRRYNEQFF.

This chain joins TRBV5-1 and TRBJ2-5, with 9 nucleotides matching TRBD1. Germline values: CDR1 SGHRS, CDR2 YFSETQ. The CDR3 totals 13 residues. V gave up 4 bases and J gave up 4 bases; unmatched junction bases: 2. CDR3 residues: CASSRGQGETQYF. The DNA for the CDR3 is TGCGCCAGCAGCCGGGGACAGGGAGAGACCCAGTACTTC.

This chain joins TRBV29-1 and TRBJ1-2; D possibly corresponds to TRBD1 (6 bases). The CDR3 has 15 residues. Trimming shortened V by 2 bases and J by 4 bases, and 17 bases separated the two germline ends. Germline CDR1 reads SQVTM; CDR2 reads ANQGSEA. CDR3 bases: TGCAGCGTTGAAAGGGGCCAGGGGATTGGCTATGGCTACACCTTC. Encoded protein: CSVERGQGIGYGYTF.

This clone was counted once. For the CDR3, the DNA is TGTGCCAGCAGTTCACCCGGGACAGGGGCTTTGGGAGCTTTCTTT. Protein product: CASSSPGTGALGAFF. The chain has TRBV28 and TRBJ1-1, with 10 nucleotides matching TRBD1. The CDR3 runs 15 residues. Losses at the gene ends were 4 bases for V and 10 bases for J; bases not matched to a gene: 12. Germline CDR1 is MDHEN and CDR2 is SYDVKM.

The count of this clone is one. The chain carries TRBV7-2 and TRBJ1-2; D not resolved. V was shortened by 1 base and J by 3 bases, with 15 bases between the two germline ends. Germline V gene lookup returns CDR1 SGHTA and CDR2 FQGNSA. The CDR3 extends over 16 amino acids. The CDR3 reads CASSLDFTGWDYGYTF. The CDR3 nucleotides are TGTGCCAGCAGCTTAGATTTTACGGGGTGGGACTATGGCTACACCTTC.

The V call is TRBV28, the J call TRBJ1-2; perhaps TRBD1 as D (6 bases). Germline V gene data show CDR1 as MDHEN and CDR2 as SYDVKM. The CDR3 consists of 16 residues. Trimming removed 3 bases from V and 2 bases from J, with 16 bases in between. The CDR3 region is CASSLGAGGINYGYTF. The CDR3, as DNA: TGTGCCAGCAGTTTGGGGGCTGGGGGGATCAACTATGGCTACACCTTC.

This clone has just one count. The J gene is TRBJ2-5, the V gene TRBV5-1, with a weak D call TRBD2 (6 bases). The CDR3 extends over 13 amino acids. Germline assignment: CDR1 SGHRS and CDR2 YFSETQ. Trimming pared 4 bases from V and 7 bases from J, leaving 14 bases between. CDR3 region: CASSPEEGRTQYF. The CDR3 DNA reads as TGCGCCAGCAGCCCCGAGGAGGGTCGGACCCAGTACTTC.

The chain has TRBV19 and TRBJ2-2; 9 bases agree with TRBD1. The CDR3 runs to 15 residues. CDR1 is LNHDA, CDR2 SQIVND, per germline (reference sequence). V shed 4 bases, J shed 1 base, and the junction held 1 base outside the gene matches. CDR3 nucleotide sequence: TGTGCCAGTAGTAGGGGACAGGGGAACACCGGGGAGCTGTTTTTT. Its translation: CASSRGQGNTGELFF.

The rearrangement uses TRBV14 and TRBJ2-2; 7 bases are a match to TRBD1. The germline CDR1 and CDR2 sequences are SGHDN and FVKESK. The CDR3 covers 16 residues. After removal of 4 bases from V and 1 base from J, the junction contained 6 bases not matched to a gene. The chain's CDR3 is CASSLRGWLNTGELFF. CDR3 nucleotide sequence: TGTGCCAGCAGCCTCAGGGGGTGGTTGAACACCGGGGAGCTGTTTTTT.

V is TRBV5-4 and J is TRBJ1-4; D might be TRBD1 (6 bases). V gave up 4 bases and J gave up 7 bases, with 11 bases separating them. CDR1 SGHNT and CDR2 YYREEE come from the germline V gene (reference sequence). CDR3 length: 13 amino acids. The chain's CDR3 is CASSLDRLEKLFF. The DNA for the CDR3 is TGTGCCAGCAGCCTCGACAGGCTTGAAAAACTGTTTTTT.

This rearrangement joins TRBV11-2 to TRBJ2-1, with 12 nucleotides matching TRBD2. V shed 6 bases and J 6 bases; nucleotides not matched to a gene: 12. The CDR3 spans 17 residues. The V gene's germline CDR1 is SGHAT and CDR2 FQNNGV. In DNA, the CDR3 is TGTGCCAGCAGTACAATGCAGCTAGCGGGAGGGCCCAATGAGCAGTTCTTC. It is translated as CASSTMQLAGGPNEQFF.